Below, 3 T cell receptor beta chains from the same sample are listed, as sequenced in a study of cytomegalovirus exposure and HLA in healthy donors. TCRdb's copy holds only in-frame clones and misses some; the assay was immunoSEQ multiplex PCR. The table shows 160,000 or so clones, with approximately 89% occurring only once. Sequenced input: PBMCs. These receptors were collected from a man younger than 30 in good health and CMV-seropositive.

CDR3 sequence: CASSAVTDRGRKAFF. The DNA of the CDR3 is TGTGCCAGCAGCGCGGTAACGGACAGGGGGCGGAAAGCTTTCTTT. The chain combines TRBV9 with TRBJ1-1; 11 bases line up with TRBD1. This CDR3 is 15 amino acids long. J gave up 9 bases and V 3 bases, and 10 bases lay outside the gene matches. Germline assignment: CDR1 SGDLS and CDR2 YYNGEE.

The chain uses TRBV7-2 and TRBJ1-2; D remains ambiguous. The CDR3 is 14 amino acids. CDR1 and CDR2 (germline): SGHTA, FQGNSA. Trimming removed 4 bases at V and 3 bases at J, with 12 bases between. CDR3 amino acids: CASSSSWEDYGYTF. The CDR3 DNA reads TGTGCCAGCAGCTCCTCTTGGGAGGACTATGGCTACACCTTC.

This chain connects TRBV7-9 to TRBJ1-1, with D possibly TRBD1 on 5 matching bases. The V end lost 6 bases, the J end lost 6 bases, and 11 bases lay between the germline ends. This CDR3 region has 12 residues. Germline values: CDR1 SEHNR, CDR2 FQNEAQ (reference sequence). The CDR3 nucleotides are TGTGCCAGCAGTCCCGGGGGGTCTGAAGCTTTCTTT. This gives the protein CASSPGGSEAFF.